This T cell receptor beta chain was sequenced in a study of CD8+ T cells in alopecia areata. Background on the study: Tofacitinib therapy took 6 to 18 months; 6 months off drug came after. Findings and caveats of the study: Scalp data also include sequences from resident alphabeta T cells of normal skin.

Extracted RNA was reverse transcribed, and the resulting cDNA served as sequencing template. Libraries were prepared by immunoSEQ multiplex PCR; TCRdb keeps only in-frame clonotypes and omits some of them. This table has about 98,000 clones, around 44% appearing once. Comment on this clone: Its antigen is as yet unknown.

CDR3 length: 11 residues. CDR1 and CDR2 from the germline V gene are SQVTM and ANQGSEA. The trim removed 6 bases at V and 7 bases at J, leaving 6 bases unmatched. Sequenced sample: CD4+ T cells sorted from blood. This clonotype originated in a human donor with alopecia areata. The chain carries TRBV29-1 and TRBJ2-7; 7 bases are a match to TRBD1. CDR3 coding DNA: TGCAGCGTGACAGGGTCTAGGGAGCAGTACTTC. This translates into CSVTGSREQYF.